This TCR beta chain was identified in a study of identical twins' blood T cells. About the research overall: Twelve libraries, six alpha and six beta, gave some 48 million reads.

Study-level findings and limits: Top TCRbeta clonotypes were shared more with twin than unrelated donors.

Trimming left V 0 bases short and J 7 bases short, with 27 bases between. Per germline, CDR1 MNHEY and CDR2 SVGAGI. The CDR3 has 20 amino acids. A few counts support this clonotype. The antigen remains undetermined. Three pairs of healthy female monozygous twins were the donors. TCRdb itself ran the 5' RACE reads through MiXCR, one entry per CDR3 protein. The sample has around 380,000 distinct CDR3 sequences, roughly 27% seen once. This TCR was sampled from a woman between 18 and 55 years old in good health. The chain employs TRBV6-5 and TRBJ1-4; a weak D match, TRBD1 (5 bases). Material for sequencing was PBMCs. The CDR3 DNA sequence: TGTGCCAGCAGTTACTCGAGGGAGCTAATTCCCGCAGACGGGGGTGAAAAACTGTTTTTT. Its protein product is CASSYSRELIPADGGEKLFF.